One T cell receptor beta chain is described in this entry. Per germline, CDR1 LGHNA and CDR2 YNFKEQ. The CDR3 has 16 residues. Trimming shortened V by 0 bases and J by 2 bases, and 13 bases separated the two germline ends. The sample originates from a study of sequential checkpoint blockade in melanoma. Described treatment: randomized to nivolumab then ipilimumab (arm A) or the reverse (arm B). This table comes from immunoSEQ multiplex PCR, and its TCRdb copy is limited to in-frame clones, with some not included. The sample carries roughly 11,000 clones, roughly four fifths recorded once. The source is a human donor with melanoma. The sequencing used CD8+ T cells sorted from blood (inferred from file names), collected from a patient given nivolumab and ipilimumab in sequence. The chain has TRBV4-2 and TRBJ2-5; D ambiguous. The CDR3 sequence is CASSQEEQAPQETQYF. CDR3 DNA: TGTGCCAGCAGCCAAGAGGAGCAAGCGCCACAAGAGACCCAGTACTTC.